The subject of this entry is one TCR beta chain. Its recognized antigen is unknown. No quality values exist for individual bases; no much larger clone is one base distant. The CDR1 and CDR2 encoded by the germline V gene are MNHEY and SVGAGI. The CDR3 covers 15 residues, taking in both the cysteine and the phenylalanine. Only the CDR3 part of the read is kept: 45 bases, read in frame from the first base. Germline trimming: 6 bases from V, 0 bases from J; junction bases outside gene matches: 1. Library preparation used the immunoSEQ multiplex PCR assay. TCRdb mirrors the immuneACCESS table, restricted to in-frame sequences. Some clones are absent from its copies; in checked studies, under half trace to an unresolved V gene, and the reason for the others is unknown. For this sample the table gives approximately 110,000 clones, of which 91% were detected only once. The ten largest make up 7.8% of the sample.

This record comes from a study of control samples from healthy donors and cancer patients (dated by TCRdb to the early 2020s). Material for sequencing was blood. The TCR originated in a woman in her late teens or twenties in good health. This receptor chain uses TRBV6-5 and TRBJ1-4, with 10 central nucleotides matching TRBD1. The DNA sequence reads TGTGCCAGCAGGGACAGGGGGGCAACTAATGAAAAACTGTTTTTT. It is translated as CASRDRGATNEKLFF.